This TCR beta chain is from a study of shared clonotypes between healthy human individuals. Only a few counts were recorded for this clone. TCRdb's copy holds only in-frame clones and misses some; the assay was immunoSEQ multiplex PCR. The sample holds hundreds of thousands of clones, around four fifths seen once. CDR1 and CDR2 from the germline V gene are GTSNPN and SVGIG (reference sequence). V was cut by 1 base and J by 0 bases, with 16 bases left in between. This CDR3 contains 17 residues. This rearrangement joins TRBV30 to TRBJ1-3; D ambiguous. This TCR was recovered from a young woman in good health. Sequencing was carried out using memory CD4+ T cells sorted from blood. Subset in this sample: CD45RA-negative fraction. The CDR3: CAWSGGYAGNSGNTIYF. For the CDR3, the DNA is TGTGCCTGGAGTGGGGGATATGCCGGCAACTCTGGAAACACCATATATTTT.